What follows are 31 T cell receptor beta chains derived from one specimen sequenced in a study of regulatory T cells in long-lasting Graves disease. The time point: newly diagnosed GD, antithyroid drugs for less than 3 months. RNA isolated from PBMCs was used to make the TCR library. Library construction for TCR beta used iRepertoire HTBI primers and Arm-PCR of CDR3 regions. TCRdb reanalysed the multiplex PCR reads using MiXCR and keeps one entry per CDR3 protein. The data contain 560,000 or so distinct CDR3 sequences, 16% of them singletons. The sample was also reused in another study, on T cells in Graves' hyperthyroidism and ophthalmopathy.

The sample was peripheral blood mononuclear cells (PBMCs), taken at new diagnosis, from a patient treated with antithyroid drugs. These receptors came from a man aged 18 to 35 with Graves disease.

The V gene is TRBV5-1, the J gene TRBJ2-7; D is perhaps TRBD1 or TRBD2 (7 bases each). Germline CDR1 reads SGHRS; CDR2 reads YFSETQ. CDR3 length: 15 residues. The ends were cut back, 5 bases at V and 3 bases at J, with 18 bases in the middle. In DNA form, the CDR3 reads TGCGCCAGCAGTTGGCGACAGGGCGGGGGCTACGAGCAGTACTTC. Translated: CASSWRQGGGYEQYF.

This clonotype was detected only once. CDR3 region: CSASGRAIGREFF. In DNA, the CDR3 is TGCAGTGCTAGCGGGAGGGCCATCGGGCGGGAGTTCTTC. V usage is TRBV20-1 and J usage is TRBJ2-1, with 8 bases fitting TRBD2. The trim removed 3 bases at V and 14 bases at J, leaving 12 bases unmatched. Germline CDR1 DFQATT, CDR2 SNEGSKA (reference sequence). The CDR3 is 13 residues long.

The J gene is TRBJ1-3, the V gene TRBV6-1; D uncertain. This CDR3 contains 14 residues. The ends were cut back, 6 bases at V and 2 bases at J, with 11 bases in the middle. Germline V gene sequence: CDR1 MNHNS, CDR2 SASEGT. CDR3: CASSITAAGNTIYF. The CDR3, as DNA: TGTGCCAGCAGCATCACCGCTGCTGGAAACACCATATATTTT.

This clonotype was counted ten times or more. CDR3 loop: CASRPRQDPYEQYF. As DNA, the CDR3 is TGTGCCAGCAGACCGAGACAGGACCCCTACGAGCAGTACTTC. The chain links TRBV2 to TRBJ2-7, with a tentative D call TRBD1 (6 bases). In germline, CDR1 is SNHLY, CDR2 FYNNEI. The CDR3 is 14 amino acids. V was shortened by 6 bases and J by 2 bases, with 14 bases between the two germline ends.

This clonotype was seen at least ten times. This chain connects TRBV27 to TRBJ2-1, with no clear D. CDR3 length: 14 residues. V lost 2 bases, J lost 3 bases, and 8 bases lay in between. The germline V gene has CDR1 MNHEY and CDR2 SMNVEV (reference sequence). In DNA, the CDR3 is TGTGCCAGCAGTTTAATTGCCAACTACAATGAGCAGTTCTTC. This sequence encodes CASSLIANYNEQFF.

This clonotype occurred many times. In DNA form, the CDR3 reads TGTGCCAGCAGCGCATCAGGGGGCACGAACACTGAAGCTTTCTTT. It encodes CASSASGGTNTEAFF. The rearrangement uses TRBV9 and TRBJ1-1, with 8 nucleotides matching TRBD1. CDR3 length: 15 amino acids. The V and J ends lost 3 bases and 1 base, in that order; junction bases with no gene match: 5. Looked up from germline, CDR1 is SGDLS and CDR2 is YYNGEE.

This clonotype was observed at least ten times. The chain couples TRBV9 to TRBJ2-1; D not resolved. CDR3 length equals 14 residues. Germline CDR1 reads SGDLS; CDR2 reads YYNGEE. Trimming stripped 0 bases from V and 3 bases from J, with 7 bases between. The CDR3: CASSVESVYNEQFF. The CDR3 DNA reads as TGTGCCAGCAGCGTAGAGAGCGTCTACAATGAGCAGTTCTTC.

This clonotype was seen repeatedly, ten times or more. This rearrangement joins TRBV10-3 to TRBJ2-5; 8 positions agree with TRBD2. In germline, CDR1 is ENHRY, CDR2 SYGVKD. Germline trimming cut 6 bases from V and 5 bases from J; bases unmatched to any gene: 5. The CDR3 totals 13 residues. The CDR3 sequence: CAIRPAGVETQYF. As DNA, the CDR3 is TGTGCCATCAGACCAGCGGGAGTGGAGACCCAGTACTTC.

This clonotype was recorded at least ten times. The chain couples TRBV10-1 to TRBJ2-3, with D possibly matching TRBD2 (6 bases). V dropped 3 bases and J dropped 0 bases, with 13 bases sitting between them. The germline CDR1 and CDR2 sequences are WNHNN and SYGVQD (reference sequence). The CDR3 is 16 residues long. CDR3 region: CASSDISGPSTDTQYF. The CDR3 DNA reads TGCGCCAGCAGTGATATCAGCGGGCCCAGCACAGATACGCAGTATTTT.

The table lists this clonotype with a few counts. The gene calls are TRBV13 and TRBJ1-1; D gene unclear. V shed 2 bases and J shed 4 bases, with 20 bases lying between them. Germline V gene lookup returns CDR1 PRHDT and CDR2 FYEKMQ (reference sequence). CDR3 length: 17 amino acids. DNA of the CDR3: TGTGCCAGCAGCTTACGCCGGGCCCCAACTGGAGGCACTGAAGCTTTCTTT. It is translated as CASSLRRAPTGGTEAFF.

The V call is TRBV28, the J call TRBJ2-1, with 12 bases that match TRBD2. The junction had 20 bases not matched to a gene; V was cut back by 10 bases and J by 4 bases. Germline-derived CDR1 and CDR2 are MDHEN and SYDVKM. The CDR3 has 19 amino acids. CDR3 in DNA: TGTGCCAACCCTCCGCTAGCGGGAGGGGCTTTCTTCTTTTACAATGAGCAGTTCTTC. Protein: CANPPLAGGAFFFYNEQFF.

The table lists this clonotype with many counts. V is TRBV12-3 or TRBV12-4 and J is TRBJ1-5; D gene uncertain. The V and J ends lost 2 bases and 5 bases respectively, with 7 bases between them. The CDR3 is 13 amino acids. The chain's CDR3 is CASSLWEDQPQHF. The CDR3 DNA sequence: TGTGCCAGCAGTTTATGGGAGGATCAGCCCCAGCATTTT.

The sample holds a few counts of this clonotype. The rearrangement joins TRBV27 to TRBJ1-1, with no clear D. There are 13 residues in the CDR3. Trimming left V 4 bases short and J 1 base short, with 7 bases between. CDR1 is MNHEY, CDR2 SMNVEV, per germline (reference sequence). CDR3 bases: TGTGCCAGCAGTTATTTAGAGAACACTGAAGCTTTCTTT. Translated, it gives CASSYLENTEAFF.

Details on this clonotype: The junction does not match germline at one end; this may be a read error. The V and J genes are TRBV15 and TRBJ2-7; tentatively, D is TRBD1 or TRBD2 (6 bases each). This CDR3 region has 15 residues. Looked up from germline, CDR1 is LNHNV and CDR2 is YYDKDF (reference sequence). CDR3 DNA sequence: TGTGCCACCAGCAGAGTCCTGGCCACCGGGGGCGAGCAGTGCTTC. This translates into CATSRVLATGGEQCF.

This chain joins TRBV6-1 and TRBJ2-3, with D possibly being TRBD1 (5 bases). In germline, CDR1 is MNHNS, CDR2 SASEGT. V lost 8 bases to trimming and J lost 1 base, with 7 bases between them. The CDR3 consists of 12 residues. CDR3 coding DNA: TGTGCCAGCGGCAGGGGCACAGATACGCAGTATTTT. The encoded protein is CASGRGTDTQYF.

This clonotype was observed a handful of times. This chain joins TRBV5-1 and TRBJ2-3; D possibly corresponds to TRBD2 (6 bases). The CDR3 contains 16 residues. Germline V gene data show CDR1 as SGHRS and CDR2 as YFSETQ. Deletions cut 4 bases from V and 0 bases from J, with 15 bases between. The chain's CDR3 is CASSQNSGLSTDTQYF. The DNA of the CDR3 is TGCGCCAGCAGCCAGAATAGCGGCCTTAGCACAGATACGCAGTATTTT.

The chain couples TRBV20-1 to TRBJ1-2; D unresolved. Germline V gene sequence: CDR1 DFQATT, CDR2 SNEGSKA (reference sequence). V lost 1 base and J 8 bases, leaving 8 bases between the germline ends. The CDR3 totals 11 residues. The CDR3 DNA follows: TGCAGTGCTAGAGGGTCCCAAGGCTACACCTTC. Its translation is CSARGSQGYTF.

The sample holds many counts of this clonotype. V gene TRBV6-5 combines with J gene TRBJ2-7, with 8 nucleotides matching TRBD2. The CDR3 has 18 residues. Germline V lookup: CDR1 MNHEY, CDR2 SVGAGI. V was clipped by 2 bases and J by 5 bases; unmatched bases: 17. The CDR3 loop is CASSYENFGLAAGDEQYF. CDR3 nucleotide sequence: TGTGCCAGCAGTTACGAAAACTTCGGACTAGCCGCCGGAGACGAGCAGTACTTC.

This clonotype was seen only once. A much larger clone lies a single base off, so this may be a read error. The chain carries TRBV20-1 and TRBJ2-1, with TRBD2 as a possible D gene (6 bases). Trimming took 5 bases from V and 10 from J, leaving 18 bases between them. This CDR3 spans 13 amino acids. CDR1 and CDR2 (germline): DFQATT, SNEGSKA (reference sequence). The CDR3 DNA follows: TGCAGTGCTTCCGGGACTGCCGACTACGAGCAGTTCTTC. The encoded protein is CSASGTADYEQFF.

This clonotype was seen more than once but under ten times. The CDR3 nucleotides are TGTGCCAGTAGTATATGGGAGCGCGGAGGCGGGGAGCTGTTTTTT. Translating it yields CASSIWERGGGELFF. The gene calls are TRBV19 and TRBJ2-2, with D perhaps matching TRBD2 (5 bases). Trimming took 2 bases from V and 7 from J, leaving 14 bases between them. There are 15 residues in the CDR3. Germline CDR1 and CDR2: LNHDA and SQIVND (reference sequence).

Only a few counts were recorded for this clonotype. CDR3 amino acids: CASSGSGGLVPAGELFF. CDR3 nucleotides: TGTGCCAGCAGCGGATCGGGGGGCCTAGTCCCTGCAGGGGAGCTGTTTTTT. V gene TRBV9 combines with J gene TRBJ2-2, with D maybe TRBD2 (7 bases). Between the trimmed V and J ends, which lost 3 bases and 8 bases, there was a span of 23 bases. The germline V gene encodes CDR1 SGDLS and CDR2 YYNGEE. This CDR3 has 17 residues.

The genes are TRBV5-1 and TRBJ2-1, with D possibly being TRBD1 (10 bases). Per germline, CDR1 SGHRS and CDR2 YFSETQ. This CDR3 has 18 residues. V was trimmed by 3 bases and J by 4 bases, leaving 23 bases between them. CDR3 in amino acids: CASSWTGGWTSEYNEQFF. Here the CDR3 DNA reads TGCGCCAGCAGCTGGACAGGGGGGTGGACTAGCGAGTACAATGAGCAGTTCTTC.

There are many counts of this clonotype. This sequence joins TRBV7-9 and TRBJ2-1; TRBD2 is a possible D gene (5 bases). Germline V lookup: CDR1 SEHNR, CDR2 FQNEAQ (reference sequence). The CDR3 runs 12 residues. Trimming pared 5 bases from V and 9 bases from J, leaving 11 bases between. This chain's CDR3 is CASSQEGPEQFF. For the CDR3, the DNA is TGTGCCAGCAGCCAAGAGGGCCCTGAGCAGTTCTTC.

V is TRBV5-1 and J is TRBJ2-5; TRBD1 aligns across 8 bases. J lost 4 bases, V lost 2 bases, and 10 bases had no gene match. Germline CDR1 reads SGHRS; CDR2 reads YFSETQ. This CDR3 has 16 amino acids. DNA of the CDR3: TGCGCCAGCAGCTTCTCGTTCGGACAGGGCGGAGAGACCCAGTACTTC. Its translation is CASSFSFGQGGETQYF.

CDR3 region: CASSLEQTSEAFF. The CDR3, as DNA: TGTGCCAGCAGCCTAGAACAGACGTCGGAAGCTTTCTTT. J is TRBJ1-1 and V is TRBV7-2; no clear D gene. The CDR3 spans 13 residues. Germline CDR1 is SGHTA and CDR2 is FQGNSA. V was shortened by 5 bases and J by 8 bases, with 15 bases between the two germline ends.

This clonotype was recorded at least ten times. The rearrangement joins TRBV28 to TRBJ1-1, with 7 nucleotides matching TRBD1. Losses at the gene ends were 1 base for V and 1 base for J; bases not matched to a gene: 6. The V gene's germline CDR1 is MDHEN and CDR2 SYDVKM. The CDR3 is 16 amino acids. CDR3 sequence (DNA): TGTGCCAGCAGTTTATCGTCCAGGGGGAGGAACACTGAAGCTTTCTTT. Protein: CASSLSSRGRNTEAFF.

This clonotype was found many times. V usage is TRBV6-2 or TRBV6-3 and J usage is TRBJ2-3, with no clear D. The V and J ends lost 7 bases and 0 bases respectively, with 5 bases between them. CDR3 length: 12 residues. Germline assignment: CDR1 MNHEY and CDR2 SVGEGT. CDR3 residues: CASKTSTDTQYF. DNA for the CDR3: TGTGCCAGCAAGACTAGCACAGATACGCAGTATTTT.

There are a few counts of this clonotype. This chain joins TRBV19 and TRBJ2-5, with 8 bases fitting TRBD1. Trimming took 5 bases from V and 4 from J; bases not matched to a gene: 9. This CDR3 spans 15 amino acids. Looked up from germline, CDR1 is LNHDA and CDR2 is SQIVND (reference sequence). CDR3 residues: CASSSDGTGTETQYF. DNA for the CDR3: TGTGCCAGTAGTTCCGACGGGACAGGAACAGAGACCCAGTACTTC.

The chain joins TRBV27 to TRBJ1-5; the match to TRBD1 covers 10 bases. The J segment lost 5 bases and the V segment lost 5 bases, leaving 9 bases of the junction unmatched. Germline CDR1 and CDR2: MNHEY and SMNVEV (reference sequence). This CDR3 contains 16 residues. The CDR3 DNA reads TGTGCCAGCAGTCACGGACCGGGACAGGGGTATCAGCCCCAGCATTTT. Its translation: CASSHGPGQGYQPQHF.

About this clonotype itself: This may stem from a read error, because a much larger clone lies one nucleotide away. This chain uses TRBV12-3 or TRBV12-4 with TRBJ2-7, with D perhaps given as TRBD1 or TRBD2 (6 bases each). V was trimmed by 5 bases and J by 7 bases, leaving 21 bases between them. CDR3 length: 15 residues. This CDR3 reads CASSAGGHPSSEQYF. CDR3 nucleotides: TGTGCCAGCAGTGCCGGGGGACACCCGAGTAGTGAGCAGTACTTC.

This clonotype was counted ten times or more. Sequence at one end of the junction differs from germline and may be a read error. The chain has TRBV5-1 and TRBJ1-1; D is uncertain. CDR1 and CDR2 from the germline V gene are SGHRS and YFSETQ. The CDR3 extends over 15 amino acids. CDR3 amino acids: CASSFGGRTNTEAFF. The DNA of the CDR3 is TGTGCCAGCAGCTTCGGTGGACGGACGAACACTGAAGCTTTCTTT. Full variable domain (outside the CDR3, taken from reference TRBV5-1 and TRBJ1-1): KAGVTQTPRYLIKTRGQQVTLSCSPISGHRSVSWYQQTPGQGLQFLFEYFSETQRNKGNFPGRFSGRQFSNSRSEMNVSTLELGDSALYLCASSFGGRTNTEAFFGQGTRLTVV.